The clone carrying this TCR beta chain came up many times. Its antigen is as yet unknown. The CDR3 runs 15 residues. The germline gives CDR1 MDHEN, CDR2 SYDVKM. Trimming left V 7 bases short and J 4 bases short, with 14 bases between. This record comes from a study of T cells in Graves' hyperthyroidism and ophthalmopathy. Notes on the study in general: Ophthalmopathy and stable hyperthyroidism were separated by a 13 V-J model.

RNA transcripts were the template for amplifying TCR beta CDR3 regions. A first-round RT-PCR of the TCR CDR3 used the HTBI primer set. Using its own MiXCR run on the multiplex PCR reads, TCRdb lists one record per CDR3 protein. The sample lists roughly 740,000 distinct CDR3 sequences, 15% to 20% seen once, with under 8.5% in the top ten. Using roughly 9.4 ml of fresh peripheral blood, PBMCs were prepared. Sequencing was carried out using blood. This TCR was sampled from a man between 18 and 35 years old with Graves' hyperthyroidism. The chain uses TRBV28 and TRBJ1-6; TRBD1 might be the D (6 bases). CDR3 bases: TGTGCCAGCACGTCCGGACAGCAGTATAATTCACCCCTCCACTTT. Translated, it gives CASTSGQQYNSPLHF.